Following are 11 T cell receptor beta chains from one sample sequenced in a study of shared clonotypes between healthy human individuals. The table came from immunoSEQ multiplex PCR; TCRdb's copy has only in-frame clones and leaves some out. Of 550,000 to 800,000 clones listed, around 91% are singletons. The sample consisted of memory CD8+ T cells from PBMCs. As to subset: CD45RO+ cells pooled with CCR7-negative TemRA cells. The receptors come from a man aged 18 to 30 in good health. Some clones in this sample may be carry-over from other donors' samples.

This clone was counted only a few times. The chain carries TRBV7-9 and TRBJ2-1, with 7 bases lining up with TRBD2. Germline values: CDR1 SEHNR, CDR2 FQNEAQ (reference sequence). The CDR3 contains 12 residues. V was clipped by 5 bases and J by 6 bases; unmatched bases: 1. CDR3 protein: CASSGGSNEQFF. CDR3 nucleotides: TGTGCCAGCAGCGGCGGGAGCAATGAGCAGTTCTTC.

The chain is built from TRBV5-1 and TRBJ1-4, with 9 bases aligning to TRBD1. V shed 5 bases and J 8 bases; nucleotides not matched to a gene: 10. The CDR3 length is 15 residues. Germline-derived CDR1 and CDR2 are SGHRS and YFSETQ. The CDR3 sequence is CASSAPGTGREKLFF. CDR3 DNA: TGCGCCAGCAGTGCTCCGGGGACAGGGAGGGAAAAACTGTTTTTT.

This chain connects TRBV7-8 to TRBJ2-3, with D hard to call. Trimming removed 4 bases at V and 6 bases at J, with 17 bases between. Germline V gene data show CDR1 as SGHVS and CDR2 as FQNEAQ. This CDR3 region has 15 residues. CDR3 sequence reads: CASSSLDPAGDTQYF. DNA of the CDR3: TGTGCCAGCAGCTCGCTGGACCCCGCCGGGGATACGCAGTATTTT.

The CDR3 reads CASSLGLGQRTEAFF. In DNA, the CDR3 is TGTGCCAGCAGCTTAGGCCTGGGCCAAAGAACTGAAGCTTTCTTT. This chain joins TRBV11-2 and TRBJ1-1, with D unresolved. The V gene lost 1 base and the J gene lost 5 bases, with 14 bases spanning the gap. This CDR3 contains 15 residues. Germline assignment: CDR1 SGHAT and CDR2 FQNNGV. Complete variable domain (other parts from reference TRBV11-2 and TRBJ1-1): EAGVAQSPRYKIIEKRQSVAFWCNPISGHATLYWYQQILGQGPKLLIQFQNNGVVDDSQLPKDRFSAERLKGVDSTLKIQPAKLEDSAVYLCASSLGLGQRTEAFFGQGTRLTVV.

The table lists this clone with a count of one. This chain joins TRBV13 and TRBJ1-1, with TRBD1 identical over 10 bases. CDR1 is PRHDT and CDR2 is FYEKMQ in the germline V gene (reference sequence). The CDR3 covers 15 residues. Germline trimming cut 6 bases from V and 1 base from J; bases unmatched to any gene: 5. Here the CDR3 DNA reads TGTGCCAGCAGGGGGACAGGGGTGGCGAACACTGAAGCTTTCTTT. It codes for CASRGTGVANTEAFF.

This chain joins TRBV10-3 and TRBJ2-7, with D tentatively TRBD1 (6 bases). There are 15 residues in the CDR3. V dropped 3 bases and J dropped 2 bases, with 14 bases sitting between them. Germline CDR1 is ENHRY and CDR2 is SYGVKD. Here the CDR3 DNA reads TGTGCCATCAGTGACCAGGGGTACTCACCCTACGAGCAGTACTTC. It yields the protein CAISDQGYSPYEQYF.

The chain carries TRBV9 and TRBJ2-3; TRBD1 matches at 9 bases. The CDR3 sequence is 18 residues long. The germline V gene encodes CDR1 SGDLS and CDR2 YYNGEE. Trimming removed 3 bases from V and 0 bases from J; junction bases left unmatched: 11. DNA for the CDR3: TGTGCCAGCAGCGCGCGGACAGGGGACCCCTTCAGCACAGATACGCAGTATTTT. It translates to CASSARTGDPFSTDTQYF.

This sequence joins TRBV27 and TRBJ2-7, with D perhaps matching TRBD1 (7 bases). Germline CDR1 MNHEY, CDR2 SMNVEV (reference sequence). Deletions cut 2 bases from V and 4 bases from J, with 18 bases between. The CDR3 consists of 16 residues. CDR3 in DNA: TGTGCCAGCAGTTTACTGAGGCAGGGGGGAGAGTACGAGCAGTACTTC. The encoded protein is CASSLLRQGGEYEQYF.

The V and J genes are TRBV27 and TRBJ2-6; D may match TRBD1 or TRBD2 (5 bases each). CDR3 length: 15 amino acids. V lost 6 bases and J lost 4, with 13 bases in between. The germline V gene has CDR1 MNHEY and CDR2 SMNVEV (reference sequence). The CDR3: CASSDGRGGANVLTF. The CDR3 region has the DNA TGTGCCAGCAGCGACGGACGGGGCGGGGCCAACGTCCTGACTTTC.

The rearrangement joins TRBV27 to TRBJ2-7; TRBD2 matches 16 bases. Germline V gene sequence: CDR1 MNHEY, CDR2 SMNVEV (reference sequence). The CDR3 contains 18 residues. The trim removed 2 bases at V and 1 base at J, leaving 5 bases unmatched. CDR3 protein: CASSLGTSGRAASYEQYF. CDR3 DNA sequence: TGTGCCAGCAGTTTAGGGACTAGCGGGAGGGCCGCGTCCTACGAGCAGTACTTC.

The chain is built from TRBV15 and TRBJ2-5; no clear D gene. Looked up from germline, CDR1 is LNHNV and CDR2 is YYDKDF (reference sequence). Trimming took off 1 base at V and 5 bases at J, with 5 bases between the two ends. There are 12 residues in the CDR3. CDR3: CATSRVDETQYF. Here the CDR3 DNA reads TGTGCCACCAGCAGAGTCGACGAGACCCAGTACTTC.